Given below is one T cell receptor (beta chain) in context. This clonotype was recorded at least ten times. It lacks a known antigen. Base qualities are missing; no much larger clone stands one base away. TCR libraries were constructed from approximately 360 ng RNA using the Immunoverse kit, and molecular barcoded adaptors covering alpha/delta and beta/gamma chains were employed. TCR library preparation used the same RNA that went into transcriptome sequencing. TCR libraries were sequenced on an Illumina HiSeq 4000 with 2 x 150 cycles. The study's own analysis went as follows. Using MiXCR, which included quality filtering and error correction, TCR reads were aligned to human V, D, J and C references and then assembled into CDR3 clonotypes. Clonotype counts and gene usage diversity were analyzed with the tcR package in R. Raw mapping reads were checked after the RNA-seq reads had been mapped by STAR aligner version 2.5.3a onto the human GRCh37 genome. To test how sequencing depth affected the clonotypes detected, IR-seq fastq files were randomly downsampled with Seqtk 1.3. TCRdb itself trimmed the public reads at Q25 with fastp, ran MiXCR and retained productive beta chains. Entries that share a CDR3 protein sequence are merged under the most common genes and DNA. The V and J calls reflect TCRdb's pipeline rather than the authors' work. The table for this sample lists more than 100,000 distinct CDR3 sequences; 10% to 15% of them were counted only once. Jointly, the top ten make up 8% to 13% of the sample.

This sample is drawn from a study of read filtering for tumor transcriptome and immune sequencing (TCRdb year 2020). Concerning the study at large: The cohort had around 16 male and 15 or so female patients with a mean age of roughly 66 years, ranging from about 40 to 85. Under revised international staging, roughly 8 patients fell into R-ISS I, 16 into R-ISS II and roughly 7 into R-ISS III. After DNase treatment, whole-transcriptome libraries were prepared with the TruSeq RNA Access Library Prep Kit. TCR-region mapped reads per sample ranged from about 3.5 to 11 million with IR-seq versus only about 75 to 1,400 with RNA-seq. Using the same bone marrow samples, the study ran both targeted immune repertoire sequencing and bulk whole-transcriptome sequencing and then compared the TCR repertoires from each method. One of the main goals was to work out a read-filtering strategy for immune repertoire data, in particular whether clonotypes backed by only a single read should be removed.

Bone marrow was sampled from every patient at the time of active disease. Isolation of bone marrow mononuclear cells was performed by Ficoll-Hypaque density gradient centrifugation. To remove myeloma plasma cells, the cells were labeled with CD138 magnetic microbeads on a MACS separator, and CD138-negative cells were then collected by negative selection. Purity of the isolated cells was checked by flow cytometry on an Attune NxT using CD138 antibodies. TRIzol reagent was used to extract total RNA, which was then quantified with a NanoDrop spectrophotometer. For each patient, paired RNA-seq and IR-seq were run on the CD138-negative bone marrow sample from that patient. Trimming removed 5 bases from V and 3 bases from J, leaving 22 bases between the germline ends. Taken from the germline V gene, the CDR1 and CDR2 loops are SGHTA and FQGNSA. Counted from cysteine to phenylalanine, this CDR3 has 17 amino acids. Just CDR3 DNA is preserved here, 51 bases in frame from base 1.

Findings and caveats that apply to the study as a whole: When single-read clonotypes were removed, the proportions of shared clonotypes in IR-seq and RNA-seq correlated more strongly. Compared with RNA-seq, IR-seq captured clonotypes at much higher depth and more reliably, and a smaller IR-seq throughput was enough to identify most shared clonotypes. Rather than purified T cells, the sorted CD138-negative fraction was a mixed bone marrow immune population. In IR-seq, around 85% of clonotypes but roughly 4% of total reads were represented by single-read clonotypes, whereas in RNA-seq, about 76% of clonotypes and approximately 44% of reads were represented by single-read clonotypes.

The sequencing sample was made of a population of CD138-negative cells sorted from bone marrow. The cell subset or site label, read with the paper, signifies: bone marrow mononuclear cells depleted of CD138+ plasma/myeloma cells by negative magnetic selection. This sequence originates from a donor aged 40 or older with multiple myeloma. The chain couples TRBV7-2 to TRBJ1-2; possibly the D gene is TRBD1, per 6 matching bases. The sequenced DNA: TGTGCCAGCAGCCCGCCGGGTGGGGGCAGAGGGGACTATGGCTACACCTTC. It translates as CASSPPGGGRGDYGYTF. This CDR3, with the reference TRBV7-2 and TRBJ1-2 proteins standing in past its ends, gives the full variable domain GAGVSQSPSNKVTEKGKDVELRCDPISGHTALYWYRQSLGQGLEFLIYFQGNSAPDKSGLPSDRFSAERTGGSVSTLTIQRTQQEDSAVYLCASSPPGGGRGDYGYTFGSGTRLTVV.